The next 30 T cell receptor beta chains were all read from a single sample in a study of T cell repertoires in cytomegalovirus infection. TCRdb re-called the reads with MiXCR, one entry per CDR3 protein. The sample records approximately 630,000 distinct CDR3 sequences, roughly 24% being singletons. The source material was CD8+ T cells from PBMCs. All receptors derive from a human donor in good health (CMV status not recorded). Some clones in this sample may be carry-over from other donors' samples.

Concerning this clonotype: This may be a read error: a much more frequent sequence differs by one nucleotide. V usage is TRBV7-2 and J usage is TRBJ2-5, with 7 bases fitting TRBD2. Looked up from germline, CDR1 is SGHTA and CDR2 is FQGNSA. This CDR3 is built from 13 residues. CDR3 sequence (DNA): TGTGTCGGATTACTAGCGAATCAAGAGACCCAGTACTTC. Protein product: CVGLLANQETQYF.

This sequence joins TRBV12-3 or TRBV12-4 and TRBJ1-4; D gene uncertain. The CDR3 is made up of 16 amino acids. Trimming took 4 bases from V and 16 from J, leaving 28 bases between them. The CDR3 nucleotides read TGTGCCAGCAGTTCCCCCCGGGTTAGTACGCGAGCAGTGCGGTTTTTT. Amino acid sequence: CASSSPRVSTRAVRFF.

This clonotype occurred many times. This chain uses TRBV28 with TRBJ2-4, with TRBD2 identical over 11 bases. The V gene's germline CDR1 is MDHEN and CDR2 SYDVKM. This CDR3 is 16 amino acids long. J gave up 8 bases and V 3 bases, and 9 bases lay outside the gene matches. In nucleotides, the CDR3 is TGTGCCAGCAGTTTGGGTAGCGGGGGGGCCGGAGACATTCAGTACTTC. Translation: CASSLGSGGAGDIQYF.

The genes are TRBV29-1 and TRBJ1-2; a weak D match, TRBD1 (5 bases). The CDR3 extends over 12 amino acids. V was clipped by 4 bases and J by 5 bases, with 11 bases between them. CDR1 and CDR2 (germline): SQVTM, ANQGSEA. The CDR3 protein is CSVAAGMYGYTF. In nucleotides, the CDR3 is TGCAGCGTTGCGGCAGGGATGTATGGCTACACCTTC.

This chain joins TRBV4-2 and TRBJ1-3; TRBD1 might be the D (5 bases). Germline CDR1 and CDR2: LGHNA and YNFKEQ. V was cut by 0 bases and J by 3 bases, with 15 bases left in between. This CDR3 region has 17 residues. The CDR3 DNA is TGTGCCAGCAGCCAAGATATAGACGGTGGGGGTGGAAACACCATATATTTT. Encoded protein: CASSQDIDGGGGNTIYF.

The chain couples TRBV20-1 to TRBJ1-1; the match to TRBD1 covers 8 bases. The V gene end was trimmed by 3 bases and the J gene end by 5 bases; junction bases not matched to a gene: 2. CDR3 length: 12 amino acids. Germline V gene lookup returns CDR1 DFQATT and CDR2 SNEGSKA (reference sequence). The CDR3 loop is CSASHRGTEAFF. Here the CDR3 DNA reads TGCAGTGCTAGTCACAGGGGGACTGAAGCTTTCTTT.

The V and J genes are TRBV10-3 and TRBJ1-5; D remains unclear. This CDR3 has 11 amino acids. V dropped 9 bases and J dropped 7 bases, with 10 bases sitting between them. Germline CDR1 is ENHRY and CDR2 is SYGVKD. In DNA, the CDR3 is TGTGCCATACCAGAGATCCAGCCCCAGCATTTT. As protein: CAIPEIQPQHF.

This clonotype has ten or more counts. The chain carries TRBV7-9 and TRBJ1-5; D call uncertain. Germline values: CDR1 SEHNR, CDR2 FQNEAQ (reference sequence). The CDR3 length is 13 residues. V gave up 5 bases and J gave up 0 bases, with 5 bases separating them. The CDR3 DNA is TGTGCCAGCAGCAAAAATAGCAATCAGCCCCAGCATTTT. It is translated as CASSKNSNQPQHF.

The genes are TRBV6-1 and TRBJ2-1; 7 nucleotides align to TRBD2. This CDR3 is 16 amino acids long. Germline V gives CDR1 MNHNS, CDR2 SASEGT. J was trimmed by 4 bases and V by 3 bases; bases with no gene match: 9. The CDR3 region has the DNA TGTGCCAGCAGTGAGGGAGTGGGGGGGGAGTACAATGAGCAGTTCTTC. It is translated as CASSEGVGGEYNEQFF.

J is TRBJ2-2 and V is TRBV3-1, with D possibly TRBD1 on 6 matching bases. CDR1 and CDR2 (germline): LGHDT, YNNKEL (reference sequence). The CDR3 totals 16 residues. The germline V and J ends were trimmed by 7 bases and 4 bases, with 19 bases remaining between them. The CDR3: CASTKGSRGPTGELFF. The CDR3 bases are TGTGCCAGCACCAAAGGTAGCAGGGGACCCACCGGGGAGCTGTTTTTT. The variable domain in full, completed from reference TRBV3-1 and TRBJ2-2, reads DTAVSQTPKYLVTQMGNDKSIKCEQNLGHDTMYWYKQDSKKFLKIMFSYNNKELIINETVPNRFSPKSPDKAHLNLHINSLELGDSAVYFCASTKGSRGPTGELFFGEGSRLTVL.

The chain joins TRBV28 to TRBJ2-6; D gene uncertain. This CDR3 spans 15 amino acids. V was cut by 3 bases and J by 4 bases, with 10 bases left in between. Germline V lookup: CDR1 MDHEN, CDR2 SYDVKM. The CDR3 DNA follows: TGTGCCAGCAGTTTTAGGCTCGCCGGGGCCAACGTCCTGACTTTC. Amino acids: CASSFRLAGANVLTF.

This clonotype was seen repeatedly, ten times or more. CDR3 sequence reads: CATKGQGGNQPQHF. The CDR3 nucleotides read TGTGCCACGAAGGGACAGGGAGGGAATCAGCCCCAGCATTTT. The chain employs TRBV7-9 and TRBJ1-5; TRBD1 aligns across 9 bases. V lost 10 bases, J lost 4 bases, and 8 bases stayed unmatched. CDR1 and CDR2 from the germline V gene are SEHNR and FQNEAQ (reference sequence). This CDR3 contains 14 residues.

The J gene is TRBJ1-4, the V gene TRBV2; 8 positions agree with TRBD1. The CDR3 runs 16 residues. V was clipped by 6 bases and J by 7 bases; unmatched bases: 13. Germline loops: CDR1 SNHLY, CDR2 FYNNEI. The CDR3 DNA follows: TGTGCCAGCAGCCGAACCCCAGGGGGCGAGGGTGAAAAACTGTTTTTT. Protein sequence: CASSRTPGGEGEKLFF.

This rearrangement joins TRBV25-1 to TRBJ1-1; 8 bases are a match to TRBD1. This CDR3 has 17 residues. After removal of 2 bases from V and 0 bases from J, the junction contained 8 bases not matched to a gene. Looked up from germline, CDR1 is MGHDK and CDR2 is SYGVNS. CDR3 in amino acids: CASSEEPWTGMNTEAFF. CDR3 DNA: TGTGCCAGCAGTGAAGAACCTTGGACAGGGATGAACACTGAAGCTTTCTTT.

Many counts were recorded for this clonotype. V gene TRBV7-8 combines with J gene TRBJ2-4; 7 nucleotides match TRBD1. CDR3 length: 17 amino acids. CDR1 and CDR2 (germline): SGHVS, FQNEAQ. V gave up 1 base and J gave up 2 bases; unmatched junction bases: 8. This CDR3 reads CASSLGGTASTKNIQYF. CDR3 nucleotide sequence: TGTGCCAGCAGCTTAGGGGGGACAGCTTCAACCAAAAACATTCAGTACTTC. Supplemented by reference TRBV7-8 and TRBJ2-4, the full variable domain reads GAGVSQSPRYKVAKRGQDVALRCDPISGHVSLFWYQQALGQGPEFLTYFQNEAQLDKSGLPSDRFFAERPEGSVSTLKIQRTQQEDSAVYLCASSLGGTASTKNIQYFGAGTRLSVL.

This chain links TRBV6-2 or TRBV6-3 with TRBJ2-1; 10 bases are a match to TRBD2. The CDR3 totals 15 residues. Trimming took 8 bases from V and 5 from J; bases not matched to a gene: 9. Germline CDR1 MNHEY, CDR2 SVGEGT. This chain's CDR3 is CASFALAGVHNEQFF. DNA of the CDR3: TGTGCCAGCTTTGCCCTAGCGGGGGTTCACAATGAGCAGTTCTTC.

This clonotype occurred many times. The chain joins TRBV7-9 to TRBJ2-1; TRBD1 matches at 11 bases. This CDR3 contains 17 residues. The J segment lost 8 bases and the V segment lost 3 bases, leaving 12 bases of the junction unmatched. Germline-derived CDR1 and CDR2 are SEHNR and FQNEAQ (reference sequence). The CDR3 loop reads CASSFPKGQGARDEQFF. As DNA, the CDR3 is TGTGCCAGCAGCTTCCCAAAAGGACAGGGGGCGCGCGATGAGCAGTTCTTC. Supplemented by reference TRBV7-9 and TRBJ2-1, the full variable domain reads DTGVSQNPRHKITKRGQNVTFRCDPISEHNRLYWYRQTLGQGPEFLTYFQNEAQLEKSRLLSDRFSAERPKGSFSTLEIQRTEQGDSAMYLCASSFPKGQGARDEQFFGPGTRLTVL.

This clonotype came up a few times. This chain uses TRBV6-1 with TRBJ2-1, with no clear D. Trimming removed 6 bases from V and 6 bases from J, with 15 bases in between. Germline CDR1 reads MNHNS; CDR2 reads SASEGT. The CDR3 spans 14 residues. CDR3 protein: CASRWTPTGNEQFF. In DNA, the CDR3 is TGTGCCAGCAGGTGGACCCCCACCGGCAATGAGCAGTTCTTC.

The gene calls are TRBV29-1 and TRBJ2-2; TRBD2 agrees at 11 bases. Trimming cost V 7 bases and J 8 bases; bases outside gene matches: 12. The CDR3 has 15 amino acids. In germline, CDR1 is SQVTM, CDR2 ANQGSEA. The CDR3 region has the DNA TGCAGCGCCTTAGCGGGGGGGGGATTTCTTGGGGAGCTGTTTTTT. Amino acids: CSALAGGGFLGELFF.

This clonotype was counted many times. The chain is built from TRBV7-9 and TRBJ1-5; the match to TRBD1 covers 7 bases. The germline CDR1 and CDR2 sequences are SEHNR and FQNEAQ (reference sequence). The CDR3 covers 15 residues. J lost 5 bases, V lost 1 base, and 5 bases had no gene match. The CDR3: CASSLEGGTDQPQHF. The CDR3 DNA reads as TGTGCCAGCAGCTTAGAAGGGGGCACGGATCAGCCCCAGCATTTT.

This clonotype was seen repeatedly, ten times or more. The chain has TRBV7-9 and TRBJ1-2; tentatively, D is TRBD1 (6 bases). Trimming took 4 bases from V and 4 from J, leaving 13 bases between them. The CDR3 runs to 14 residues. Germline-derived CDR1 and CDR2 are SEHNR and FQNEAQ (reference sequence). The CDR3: CASSYLGGLYGYTF. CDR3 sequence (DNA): TGTGCCAGCAGCTACTTAGGGGGGCTCTATGGCTACACCTTC.

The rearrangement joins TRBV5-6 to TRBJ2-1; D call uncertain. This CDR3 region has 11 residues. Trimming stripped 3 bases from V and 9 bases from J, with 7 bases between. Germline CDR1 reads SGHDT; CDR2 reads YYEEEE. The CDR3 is CASSSTIEQFF. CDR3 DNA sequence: TGTGCCAGCAGCTCGACAATTGAGCAGTTCTTC.

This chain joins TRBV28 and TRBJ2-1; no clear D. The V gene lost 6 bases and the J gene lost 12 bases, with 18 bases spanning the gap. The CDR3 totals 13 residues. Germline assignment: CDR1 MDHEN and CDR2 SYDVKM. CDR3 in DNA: TGTGCCAGCAGCCAGGTCGAAGGTGGTGGGCAGTTCTTC. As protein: CASSQVEGGGQFF.

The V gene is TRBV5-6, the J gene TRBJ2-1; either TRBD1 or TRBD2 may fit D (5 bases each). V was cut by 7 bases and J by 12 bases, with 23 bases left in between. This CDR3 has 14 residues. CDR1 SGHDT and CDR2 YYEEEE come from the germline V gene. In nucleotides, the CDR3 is TGTGCCAGCTCAGGTGGGGCCCCGGGGATTAGGCAGTTCTTC. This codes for CASSGGAPGIRQFF.

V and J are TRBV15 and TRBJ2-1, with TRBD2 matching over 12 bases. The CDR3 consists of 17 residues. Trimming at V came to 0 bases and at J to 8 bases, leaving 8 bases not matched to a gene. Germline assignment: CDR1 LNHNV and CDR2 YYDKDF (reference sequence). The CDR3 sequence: CATSRDLGTSGSDEQFF. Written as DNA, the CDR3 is TGTGCCACCAGCAGAGACCTCGGGACTAGCGGGTCCGATGAGCAGTTCTTC.

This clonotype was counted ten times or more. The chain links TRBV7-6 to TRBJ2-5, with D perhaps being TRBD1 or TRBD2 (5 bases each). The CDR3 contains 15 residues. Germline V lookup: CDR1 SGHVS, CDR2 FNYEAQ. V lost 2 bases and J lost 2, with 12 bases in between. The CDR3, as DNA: TGTGCCAGCAGCTTACTAGTGGGGACGCAAGAGACCCAGTACTTC. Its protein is CASSLLVGTQETQYF.

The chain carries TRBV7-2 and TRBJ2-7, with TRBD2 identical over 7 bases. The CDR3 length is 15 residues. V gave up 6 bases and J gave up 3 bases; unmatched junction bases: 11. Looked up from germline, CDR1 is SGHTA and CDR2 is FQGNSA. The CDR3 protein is CASRWDNGGGYEQYF. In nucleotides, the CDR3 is TGTGCCAGCAGGTGGGATAATGGCGGGGGCTACGAGCAGTACTTC.

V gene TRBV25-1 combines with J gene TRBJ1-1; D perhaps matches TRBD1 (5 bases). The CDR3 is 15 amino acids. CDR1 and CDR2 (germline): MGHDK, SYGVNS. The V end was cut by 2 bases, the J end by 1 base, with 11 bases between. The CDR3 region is CASSEAGQANTEAFF. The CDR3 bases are TGTGCCAGCAGTGAAGCGGGGCAGGCGAACACTGAAGCTTTCTTT.

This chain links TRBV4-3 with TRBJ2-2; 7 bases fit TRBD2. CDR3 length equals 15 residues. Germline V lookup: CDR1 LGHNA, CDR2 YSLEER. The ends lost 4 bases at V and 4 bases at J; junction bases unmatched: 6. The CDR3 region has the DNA TGCGCCAGCAGCCGCGGACTAGATGGCACCGGGGAGCTGTTTTTT. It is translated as CASSRGLDGTGELFF.

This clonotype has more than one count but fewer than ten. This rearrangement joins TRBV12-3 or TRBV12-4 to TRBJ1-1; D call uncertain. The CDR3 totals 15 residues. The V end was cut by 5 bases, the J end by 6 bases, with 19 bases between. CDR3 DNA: TGTGCCAGCAGTGCGGGCGGTTCCTCGGGCTCTGAAGCTTTCTTT. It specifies CASSAGGSSGSEAFF.